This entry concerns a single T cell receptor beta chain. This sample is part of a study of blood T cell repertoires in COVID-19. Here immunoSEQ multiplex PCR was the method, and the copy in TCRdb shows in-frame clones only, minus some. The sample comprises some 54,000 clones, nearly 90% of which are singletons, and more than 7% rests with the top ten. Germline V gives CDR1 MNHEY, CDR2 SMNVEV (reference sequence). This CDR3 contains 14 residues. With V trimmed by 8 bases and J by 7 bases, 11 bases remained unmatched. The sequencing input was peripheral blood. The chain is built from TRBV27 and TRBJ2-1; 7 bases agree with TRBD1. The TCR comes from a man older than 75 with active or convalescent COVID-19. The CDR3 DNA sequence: TGTGCCAGCTCCCGACAGGGCTATGGGAATGAGCAGTTCTTC. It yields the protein CASSRQGYGNEQFF.